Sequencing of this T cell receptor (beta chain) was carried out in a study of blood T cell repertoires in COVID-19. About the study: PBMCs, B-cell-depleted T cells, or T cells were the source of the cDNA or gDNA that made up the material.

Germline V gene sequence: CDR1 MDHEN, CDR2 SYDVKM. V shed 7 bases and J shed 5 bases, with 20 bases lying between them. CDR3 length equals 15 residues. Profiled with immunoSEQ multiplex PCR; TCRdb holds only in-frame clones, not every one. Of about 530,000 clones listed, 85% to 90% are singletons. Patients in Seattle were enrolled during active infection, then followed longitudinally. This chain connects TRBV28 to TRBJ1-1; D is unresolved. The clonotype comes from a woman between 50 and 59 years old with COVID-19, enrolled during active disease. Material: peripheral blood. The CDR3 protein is CASTSVVVGGTEAFF. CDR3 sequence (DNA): TGTGCCAGCACCTCTGTTGTTGTCGGAGGAACTGAAGCTTTCTTT.